The rows below give T cell receptor beta chains drawn from one sample of a study of T cell responses to AZD1222 COVID-19 vaccine. Clones were read by immunoSEQ multiplex PCR, and TCRdb kept only the in-frame ones, dropping some. The data hold 98,000 or so clones, with roughly 80% observed a single time. Specimen: peripheral blood, collected 28 days after the second AZD1222 dose. Receptor source: an adult who received the AZD1222 COVID-19 vaccine. Both conserved end residues are part of each CDR3. The D gene is left open where the match is weak. Expanded clones get a size class; other rows say once, few or many, or leave the size out.

>TRBV2|TRBJ2-1|-|TRBD2
TGTGCCAGCAGTCGGAGACTAGCGGGGGGAGACAATGAGCAGTTCTTC
CASSRRLAGGDNEQFF
>TRBV25-1|TRBJ2-2|-|-
TGTGCCAGCAGTGTACCCGGGACGGGCCACGGGGAGCTGTTTTTT
CASSVPGTGHGELFF
>TRBV10-1|TRBJ2-2|-|-
TGCGCCAGCAGCTCTCTCCGAAGGTCCGGGGAGCTGTTTTTT
CASSSLRRSGELFF
>TRBV6-2/TRBV6-3|TRBJ2-7|-|-
TGTGCCAGCAGCCAACCTGGGATACCCCTCTACGAGCAGTACTTC
CASSQPGIPLYEQYF
>TRBV7-2|TRBJ2-7|-|-
TGTGCCAGCAGCTTAAAGGGCGAATGGACCGAGCAGTACTTC
CASSLKGEWTEQYF
>TRBV5-4|TRBJ1-1|-|-
TGTGCCAGCAGCTTGCCAGGACAGAACACTGAAGCTTTCTTT
CASSLPGQNTEAFF
>TRBV19|TRBJ1-5|-|-
TGTGCCAGTAGTTTACAGAATAGCAATCAGCCCCAGCATTTT
CASSLQNSNQPQHF
>TRBV29-1|TRBJ1-2|-|TRBD1
TGCAGCATTTCCTGGACAGGGCTAGATGGCTACACCTTC
CSISWTGLDGYTF
>TRBV7-9|TRBJ2-1|-|-
TGTGCCAGCAGCTTACAGGACAATGAGCAGTTCTTC
CASSLQDNEQFF
>TRBV5-1|TRBJ2-5|-|-
TGCGCCAGCAGCCAACCGGGTCCGTACCAAGAGACCCAGTACTTC
CASSQPGPYQETQYF
>TRBV4-2|TRBJ2-7|-|-
TGTGCCAGCAGCCGAGCGGCAGGAGAGGTCTACGAGCAGTACTTC
CASSRAAGEVYEQYF
>TRBV27|TRBJ1-6|-|-
TGTGCCAGCAACTTGGGGGCGAATTCACCCCTCCACTTT
CASNLGANSPLHF
>TRBV2|TRBJ2-1|-|-
TGTGCCAGCAGTGAATTGGCGTACCGTGAGCAGTTCTTC
CASSELAYREQFF
>TRBV27|TRBJ2-1|-|-
TGTGCCAGCAGTTTGGTTAGGGTGGGACATGAGCAGTTCTTC
CASSLVRVGHEQFF
>TRBV5-6|TRBJ2-7|-|-
TGTGCCAGCAGCTTGGCGGGTGGGAACTACGAGCAGTACTTC
CASSLAGGNYEQYF
>TRBV5-4|TRBJ2-1|-|-
TGTGCCAGCAGCGCGGGTGTGACCTACAATGAGCAGTTCTTC
CASSAGVTYNEQFF
>TRBV7-7|TRBJ2-2|-|TRBD2
TGTGCCAGCGGGACTAGCGGTAACACCGGGGAGCTGTTTTTT
CASGTSGNTGELFF
>TRBV19|TRBJ1-2|-|-
TGTGCCAGTACTGACCTCCCAGCTAACTATGGCTACACCTTC
CASTDLPANYGYTF
>TRBV19|TRBJ2-3|few|-
TGTGCCAGTAATAACTTTGGCACAGATACGCAGTATTTT
CASNNFGTDTQYF
>TRBV6-5|TRBJ1-1|few|TRBD1
TGTGCCAGCAGCTCCCCCGGGACAGCGTATGAAGCTTTCTTT
CASSSPGTAYEAFF
>TRBV6-2/TRBV6-3|TRBJ1-2|-|TRBD1
TGTGCCAGCAGCCGACAGGGCGGAGTTGGCTACACCTTC
CASSRQGGVGYTF
>TRBV12-3/TRBV12-4|TRBJ1-2|once|-
TGTGCCAGCAGTTTTTTAGTTAGCTATGGCTACACCTTC
CASSFLVSYGYTF
>TRBV5-1|TRBJ2-7|-|-
TGCGCCAGCAGCCTTAATACCGGGACGGTCTACGAGCAGTACTTC
CASSLNTGTVYEQYF
>TRBV9|TRBJ2-7|-|-
TGTGCCAGCAGCGTAGATTCTTATGAATCCTACGAGCAGTACTTC
CASSVDSYESYEQYF
>TRBV5-4|TRBJ2-1|-|TRBD2
TGTGCCAGCAGTTCCGCAGCGGGGGGCTTTAATGAGCAGTTCTTC
CASSSAAGGFNEQFF
>TRBV24-1|TRBJ2-7|-|-
TGTGCCACCAGTGATTTGTACAGGTTCTACGAGCAGTACTTC
CATSDLYRFYEQYF